The clone carrying this T cell receptor beta chain has only one observation. Other DNA variants within this sample encode the same CDR3. This record comes from a study of blood T cell repertoires in COVID-19. Original processing methods: Estimates of nucleated cell counts were drawn from the amplification of reference gene primers. The table came from immunoSEQ multiplex PCR; TCRdb's copy has only in-frame clones and leaves some out. That table supplies the V and J calls and clone size; D and trimming were determined from the DNA. The data hold hundreds of thousands of clones, with roughly four fifths observed a single time. Assignment of participants to cohorts was predicated upon participant-reported clinical history. The receptor was derived from a man aged 25 to 45 with acute COVID-19. The sample was PBMCs or T cells enriched from blood (not recorded which).

As DNA, the CDR3 is TGTGCCAGCTCAAGGACAGACCAAGAGACCCAGTACTTC. The encoded protein is CASSRTDQETQYF. The rearrangement links TRBV18 to TRBJ2-5; possible D gene TRBD1, 6 bases. CDR1 KGHSH and CDR2 LQKENI come from the germline V gene. CDR3 length: 13 residues. Trimming left V 5 bases short and J 0 bases short, with 7 bases between.